Each of the 18 T cell receptor beta chains below was sequenced from the same sample in a study of blood T cell repertoires in COVID-19. The method was immunoSEQ multiplex PCR; TCRdb's version includes in-frame clones alone and lacks a portion of them. The sample has 62,000 or so clones, 75% to 90% seen once; the top ten hold approximately 7.4%. The sequenced sample consisted of peripheral blood. The origin of the receptors is a man over 45 with active COVID-19.

The chain links TRBV28 to TRBJ1-1; TRBD1 is a possible D gene (6 bases). Trimming removed 5 bases at V and 10 bases at J, with 11 bases between. The CDR3 has 11 amino acids. Germline CDR1 reads MDHEN; CDR2 reads SYDVKM. CDR3 in amino acids: CASSDPRGAFF. The CDR3 nucleotides read TGTGCCAGCAGTGACCCCAGGGGAGCTTTCTTT.

This rearrangement joins TRBV7-9 to TRBJ1-6; no definite D call. V lost 5 bases and J lost 3, with 8 bases in between. The CDR3 totals 14 residues. The germline V gene encodes CDR1 SEHNR and CDR2 FQNEAQ (reference sequence). Here the CDR3 DNA reads TGTGCCAGCAGCACGGGAGTCTATAATTCACCCCTCCACTTT. It specifies CASSTGVYNSPLHF.

This clone came up once. The CDR3 DNA reads as TGTGCCAGTAGTATCAACCCGGGACAGGTGTATCAGCCCCAGCATTTT. Translating gives CASSINPGQVYQPQHF. This chain connects TRBV19 to TRBJ1-5; 8 positions agree with TRBD1. Germline V gene sequence: CDR1 LNHDA, CDR2 SQIVND (reference sequence). V trimming: 3 bases; J trimming: 5 bases; junction bases outside the gene matches: 9. This CDR3 is 16 amino acids long.

The chain links TRBV15 to TRBJ2-1; possible D gene TRBD2, 5 bases. The germline V and J ends were trimmed by 0 bases and 9 bases, with 12 bases remaining between them. The germline gives CDR1 LNHNV, CDR2 YYDKDF (reference sequence). This CDR3 spans 14 amino acids. CDR3 protein: CATSRDLKGSEQFF. In DNA form, the CDR3 reads TGTGCCACCAGCAGAGATTTAAAAGGGAGTGAGCAGTTCTTC.

The V and J genes are TRBV24-1 and TRBJ2-3, with 9 bases fitting TRBD2. The ends lost 3 bases at V and 6 bases at J; junction bases unmatched: 6. The germline gives CDR1 KGHDR, CDR2 SFDVKD. There are 15 residues in the CDR3. CDR3 nucleotide sequence: TGTGCCACCAGTGATAGCGGGGGGCCGGCGGATACGCAGTATTTT. It is translated as CATSDSGGPADTQYF.

V gene TRBV6-5 combines with J gene TRBJ2-7, with D tentatively TRBD2 (6 bases). V gave up 6 bases and J gave up 4 bases, with 19 bases separating them. The CDR3 covers 15 residues. Germline V gene lookup returns CDR1 MNHEY and CDR2 SVGAGI. The CDR3 region is CASRQDGGYLYEQYF. DNA of the CDR3: TGTGCCAGCAGGCAGGACGGGGGATACCTTTACGAGCAGTACTTC.

V gene TRBV3-1 (or the pseudogene TRBV3-2) combines with J gene TRBJ2-6, with D unclear. V shed 1 base and J shed 4 bases, with 8 bases lying between them. CDR3 length: 15 residues. Germline CDR1 is LGHDT and CDR2 is YNNKEL (reference sequence). Written as DNA, the CDR3 is TGTGCCAGCAGCCAAGCGGTTCCCGGGGCCAACGTCCTGACTTTC. It encodes CASSQAVPGANVLTF.

V gene TRBV6-5 combines with J gene TRBJ1-3; tentative D call: TRBD1 (6 bases). Germline lookup yields CDR1 MNHEY and CDR2 SVGAGI. Trimming cost V 6 bases and J 0 bases, with 12 bases left between them. This CDR3 region has 15 residues. CDR3 in amino acids: CASSQDSYSGNTIYF. In nucleotides, the CDR3 is TGTGCCAGCAGCCAGGACAGCTACTCTGGAAACACCATATATTTT.

The V and J genes are TRBV6-1 and TRBJ2-1; tentatively, D is TRBD1 (5 bases). Germline V gene sequence: CDR1 MNHNS, CDR2 SASEGT. Trimming stripped 3 bases from V and 6 bases from J, with 18 bases between. The length of the CDR3 is 16 residues. CDR3 in amino acids: CASSDGQPKVPNEQFF. The CDR3 coding sequence is TGTGCCAGCAGTGATGGACAACCCAAGGTCCCCAATGAGCAGTTCTTC.

The chain joins TRBV2 to TRBJ2-1; tentative D call: TRBD2 (5 bases). The germline V gene encodes CDR1 SNHLY and CDR2 FYNNEI. The CDR3 runs to 12 residues. Trimming left V 11 bases short and J 10 bases short, with 18 bases between. The CDR3 coding sequence is TGTGCCGGGGAGACGGATAAGGCGGAGCAGTTCTTC. This gives the protein CAGETDKAEQFF.

The sample holds a few counts of this clone. The genes are TRBV5-1 and TRBJ2-2, with D possibly matching TRBD2 (5 bases). In germline, CDR1 is SGHRS, CDR2 YFSETQ. The CDR3 totals 14 residues. The germline V and J ends were trimmed by 1 base and 3 bases, with 7 bases remaining between them. In nucleotides, the CDR3 is TGCGCCAGCAGCTTGAGAGGGTACACCGGGGAGCTGTTTTTT. Translation: CASSLRGYTGELFF.

This chain connects TRBV6-5 to TRBJ2-2; D is undetermined. V was pared by 0 bases and J by 6 bases, with 11 bases between. The CDR3 contains 15 residues. Germline loops: CDR1 MNHEY, CDR2 SVGAGI. CDR3 amino acids: CASSYSSTAAGELFF. DNA of the CDR3: TGTGCCAGCAGTTACTCCTCGACCGCGGCCGGGGAGCTGTTTTTT.

This sequence joins TRBV6-5 and TRBJ1-5; D is ambiguous. The CDR3 has 15 residues. From germline, CDR1 is MNHEY and CDR2 SVGAGI. The germline V and J ends were trimmed by 11 bases and 7 bases, with 24 bases remaining between them. The CDR3 spells CAPSPREEKWQPQHF. In nucleotides, the CDR3 is TGTGCCCCCTCCCCCCGGGAAGAAAAGTGGCAGCCCCAGCATTTT.

The genes are TRBV7-9 and TRBJ1-2; D not certain. V lost 5 bases and J 8 bases, leaving 12 bases between the germline ends. CDR3 length: 12 amino acids. Germline CDR1 reads SEHNR; CDR2 reads FQNEAQ (reference sequence). The CDR3, as DNA: TGTGCCAGCAGCCTCTTAGCGGAAGGCTACACCTTC. It encodes CASSLLAEGYTF.

The chain combines TRBV6-4 with TRBJ1-1, with TRBD1 as a possible D gene (5 bases). The CDR3 has 13 amino acids. Per the germline V gene, CDR1 is MRHNA and CDR2 is SNTAGT. V was clipped by 6 bases and J by 5 bases, with 13 bases between them. CDR3 in amino acids: CASRRGRGTEAFF. The CDR3 nucleotides are TGTGCCAGCAGAAGGGGTAGGGGTACTGAAGCTTTCTTT.

This rearrangement joins TRBV5-1 to TRBJ1-2, with 10 positions matching TRBD1. The CDR3 is made up of 14 amino acids. In germline, CDR1 is SGHRS, CDR2 YFSETQ. Trimming took 4 bases from V and 8 from J; bases not matched to a gene: 8. The CDR3 nucleotides read TGCGCCAGCAGCGGCCGGGACAGGGGAGACGGCTACACCTTC. This sequence encodes CASSGRDRGDGYTF.

The rearrangement joins TRBV4-1 to TRBJ1-5, with a weak D call TRBD1 (5 bases). This CDR3 region has 16 residues. Germline lookup yields CDR1 MGHRA and CDR2 YSYEKL. Trimming shortened V by 4 bases and J by 6 bases, and 19 bases separated the two germline ends. The CDR3 spells CASSPVGQISRQPQHF. In DNA, the CDR3 is TGCGCCAGCAGCCCCGTGGGGCAGATCTCTCGTCAGCCCCAGCATTTT.

The chain recombines TRBV4-3 with TRBJ1-6, with TRBD1 matching 9 bases. CDR1 and CDR2 from the germline V gene are LGHNA and YSLEER. This CDR3 is 15 amino acids long. The V gene end was trimmed by 4 bases and the J gene end by 7 bases; junction bases not matched to a gene: 5. In DNA form, the CDR3 reads TGCGCCAGCAGCCCGGGACAGGGTGGAAATTCACCCCTCCACTTT. Translation gives CASSPGQGGNSPLHF.